The T cell receptor (beta chain) under discussion was sequenced for a study of cytotoxic CD8 clonotypes in ibrutinib-treated CLL. Overall study results and limits: Among the clonotypes, public ones were uncommon and contracted or held stable on treatment. Clonality was higher at ibrutinib response and returned toward baseline at progression.

Libraries were prepared by immunoSEQ multiplex PCR; TCRdb keeps only in-frame clonotypes and omits some of them. The data contain under 75,000 clones, roughly 71% of them singletons. Details on this clone: As yet, its antigen is unknown.

Losses at the gene ends were 0 bases for V and 4 bases for J; bases not matched to a gene: 10. CDR3 size: 18 residues. Germline values: CDR1 SGHTA, CDR2 FQGNSA. The sample consisted of PBMCs, taken after 12 months of ibrutinib treatment. This TCR came from a human donor with chronic lymphocytic leukemia. The V gene is TRBV7-2, the J gene TRBJ2-7, with 12 bases fitting TRBD2. The CDR3 bases are TGTGCCAGCAGCTTAGCCCCTAGCGGGAGGGCCAGGTGGTACGAGCAGTACTTC. It translates to CASSLAPSGRARWYEQYF.